Detailed here is one T cell receptor beta chain. Its antigen is unidentified. It was with a sample-barcoded 5' primer and a J-beta primer mix that a second PCR of about 7 to 12 cycles was run. TCRdb used MiXCR to reprocess the 5' RACE reads, holding one entry per CDR3 protein. This sample has roughly 800,000 distinct CDR3 sequences, with 53% found just once. This sample stems from a study of blood T cells in healthy people across ages. Study-wide results and caveats: TCR beta diversity per million T cells fell roughly linearly with age.

CDR1 and CDR2 (germline): SGHTA, FQGNSA. Trimming removed 5 bases at V and 5 bases at J, with 12 bases between. The CDR3 contains 14 residues. V is TRBV7-2 and J is TRBJ2-2; D is ambiguous. The material sequenced was blood. This TCR was recovered from a man aged 80 or over in good health. The CDR3 DNA sequence: TGTGCCAGCAGCCGGACGCGGCTGACCGGGGAGCTGTTTTTT. Encoded protein: CASSRTRLTGELFF.